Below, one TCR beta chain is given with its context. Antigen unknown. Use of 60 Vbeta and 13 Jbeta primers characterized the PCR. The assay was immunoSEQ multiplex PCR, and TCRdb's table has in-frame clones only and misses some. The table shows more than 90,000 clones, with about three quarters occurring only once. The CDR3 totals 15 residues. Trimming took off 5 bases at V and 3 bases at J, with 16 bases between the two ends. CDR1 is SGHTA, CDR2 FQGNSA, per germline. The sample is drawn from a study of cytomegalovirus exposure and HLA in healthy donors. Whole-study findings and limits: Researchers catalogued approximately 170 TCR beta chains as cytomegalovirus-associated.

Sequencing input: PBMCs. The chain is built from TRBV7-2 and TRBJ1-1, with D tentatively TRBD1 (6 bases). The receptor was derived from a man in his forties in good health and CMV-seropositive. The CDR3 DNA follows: TGTGCCAGCAGCCCAGGACAGACTTTGTACACTGAAGCTTTCTTT. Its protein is CASSPGQTLYTEAFF. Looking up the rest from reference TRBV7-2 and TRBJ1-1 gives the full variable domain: GAGVSQSPSNKVTEKGKDVELRCDPISGHTALYWYRQSLGQGLEFLIYFQGNSAPDKSGLPSDRFSAERTGGSVSTLTIQRTQQEDSAVYLCASSPGQTLYTEAFFGQGTRLTVV.